The rows below give T cell receptor beta chains drawn from one sample of a study of untreated major depressive disorder. Here immunoSEQ multiplex PCR was the method, and the copy in TCRdb shows in-frame clones only, minus some. The sample holds 20,000 to 25,000 clones; approximately 89% are singletons and the top ten take approximately 0.47%. Sequenced material: CD4+ T cells from PBMCs. The receptor set was obtained from a woman aged 40 to 55 in good health. Both conserved end residues are part of each CDR3.

j_gene | v_gene | len | CDR3aa
TRBJ1-2 | TRBV10-3 | 18 | CAISDSPGRPGTNYGYTF
TRBJ2-7 | TRBV18 | 13 | CASSTGQVDEQYF
TRBJ1-1 | TRBV7-9 | 13 | CASSLEANTEAFF
TRBJ1-6 | TRBV7-9 | 13 | CASSLTANSPLHF
TRBJ2-3 | TRBV11-3 | 16 | CASSLDLSGGTDTQYF
TRBJ2-7 | TRBV5-1 | 17 | CASSLSASGRVWYEQYF
TRBJ2-1 | TRBV13 | 14 | CASSLTGGHNEQFF
TRBJ1-5 | TRBV7-8 | 15 | CASSPRDRVNQPQHF
TRBJ2-2 | TRBV11-2 | 15 | CASSLGTGNTGELFF
TRBJ1-3 | TRBV2 | 14 | CATRSGSAGNTIYF
TRBJ2-5 | TRBV20-1 | 11 | CSARRKETQYF
TRBJ1-3 | TRBV29-1 | 15 | CSVVGQAFSGNTIYF
TRBJ2-2 | TRBV5-1 | 15 | CASSLGRPNTGELFF
TRBJ1-2 | TRBV15 | 14 | CATSREAGGGGYTF
TRBJ2-3 | TRBV4-1 | 13 | CASSQARVGTQYF
TRBJ1-5 | TRBV29-1 | 14 | CSVTETGTNQPQHF
TRBJ1-2 | TRBV19 | 14 | CASSTGTETYGYTF
TRBJ2-1 | TRBV9 | 17 | CASSVGTGTSGFNEQFF
TRBJ1-2 | TRBV4-1 | 14 | CASSPTATFYGYTF
TRBJ2-5 | TRBV9 | 12 | CASSVGAETQYF
TRBJ1-3 | TRBV10-3 | 17 | CAIRPLGGRGSGNTIYF
TRBJ1-1 | TRBV7-2 | 14 | CASSATAMNTEAFF
TRBJ2-2 | TRBV6-5 | 14 | CASIGTGNTGELFF
TRBJ1-2 | TRBV25-1 | 14 | CASSESNRNYGYTF
TRBJ2-7 | TRBV19 | 12 | CASSRHSYEQYF
TRBJ2-7 | TRBV5-1 | 15 | CASRGNAGAPYEQYF
TRBJ1-1 | TRBV19 | 17 | CASTPGAWTRLDTEAFF
TRBJ1-4 | TRBV19 | 15 | CASKTGRGTNEKLFF
TRBJ2-3 | TRBV4-3 | 14 | CASSQEIPTDTQYF
TRBJ2-7 | TRBV6-1 | 12 | CATRGDLYEQYF
TRBJ2-5 | TRBV27 | 16 | CASTDMAGGVGETQYF
TRBJ1-1 | TRBV4-2 | 15 | CASSQEGRDNTEAFF
TRBJ1-2 | TRBV6-1 | 14 | CASSDFREGYGYTF